This T cell receptor (beta chain) is from a study of T cell repertoires in cytomegalovirus infection. Study summary: Recently identified HLA-C-restricted CMV epitopes were among the peptides used. Study conclusions and caveats: Carriage of CMV together with the relevant HLA was identifiable through cumulative public TCR beta family frequency.

To note about this clonotype: Its target is unknown.

TCRdb re-called the reads through MiXCR, storing one row per CDR3 protein. The table lists 200,000 to 250,000 distinct CDR3 sequences, less than 50% of them singletons. The germline CDR1 and CDR2 sequences are SEHNR and FQNEAQ (reference sequence). CDR3 size: 13 residues. The V gene end was trimmed by 5 bases and the J gene end by 2 bases; junction bases not matched to a gene: 3. The sequence was collected from a human donor in good health (CMV status not recorded). Some clones in this sample may be carry-over from other donors' samples. The sample consisted of CD8+ T cells from cultured PBMCs, taken from culture after CMV antigen stimulation. The chain joins TRBV7-9 to TRBJ2-7, with 7 nucleotides matching TRBD2. CDR3 in DNA: TGTGCCAGCAGCCGGGGGAGGGCCTACGAGCAGTACTTC. Amino acids: CASSRGRAYEQYF.